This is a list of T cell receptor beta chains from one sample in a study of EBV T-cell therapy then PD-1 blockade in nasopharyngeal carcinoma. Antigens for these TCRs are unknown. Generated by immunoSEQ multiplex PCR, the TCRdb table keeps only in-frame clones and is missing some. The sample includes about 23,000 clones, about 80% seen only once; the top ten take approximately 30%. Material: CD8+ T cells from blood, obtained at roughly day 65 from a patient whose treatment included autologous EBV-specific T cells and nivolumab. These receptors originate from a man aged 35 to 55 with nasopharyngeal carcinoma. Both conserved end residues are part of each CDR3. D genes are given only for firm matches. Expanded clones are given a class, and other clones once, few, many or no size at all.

CDR3aa: CASSESRIQYF; CDR3nt: TGTGCCAGCAGTGAAAGCCGAATTCAGTACTTC; j_gene: TRBJ2-4; v_gene: TRBV2; d_gene: NA; abundance: NA
CDR3aa: CASSQDRGYGYTF; CDR3nt: TGTGCCAGCAGCCAAGATCGGGGCTATGGCTACACCTTC; j_gene: TRBJ1-2; v_gene: TRBV3-1/TRBV3-2; d_gene: NA; abundance: once
CDR3aa: CASSYSKSRGKTQYF; CDR3nt: TGTGCCAGCAGTTACTCCAAGTCCAGGGGGAAGACCCAGTACTTC; j_gene: TRBJ2-5; v_gene: TRBV6-2/TRBV6-3; d_gene: TRBD1; abundance: NA
CDR3aa: CASSPSSGPRGQPQHF; CDR3nt: TGTGCCAGCAGTCCAAGCTCAGGTCCGAGGGGTCAGCCCCAGCATTTT; j_gene: TRBJ1-5; v_gene: TRBV27; d_gene: NA; abundance: NA
CDR3aa: CASSLDRDFYGYTF; CDR3nt: TGTGCCAGCAGCTTGGACAGGGACTTCTATGGCTACACCTTC; j_gene: TRBJ1-2; v_gene: TRBV5-4; d_gene: NA; abundance: NA
CDR3aa: CASSRKQGWYEQYF; CDR3nt: TGTGCCAGCAGTAGGAAACAGGGATGGTACGAGCAGTACTTC; j_gene: TRBJ2-7; v_gene: TRBV2; d_gene: NA; abundance: NA
CDR3aa: CASSRTGNTEAFF; CDR3nt: TGTGCCAGCAGTAGGACAGGGAACACTGAAGCTTTCTTT; j_gene: TRBJ1-1; v_gene: TRBV6-4; d_gene: TRBD1; abundance: NA
CDR3aa: CASSRTSGSSYEQYF; CDR3nt: TGTGCCAGCAGTAGGACTAGCGGGTCATCGTACGAGCAGTACTTC; j_gene: TRBJ2-7; v_gene: TRBV7-2; d_gene: TRBD2; abundance: NA
CDR3aa: CASSQGGGAAVWTGELFF; CDR3nt: TGCGCCAGCAGCCAGGGCGGGGGGGCAGCGGTGTGGACCGGGGAGCTGTTTTTT; j_gene: TRBJ2-2; v_gene: TRBV4-3; d_gene: TRBD2; abundance: NA
CDR3aa: CATEGQSNYGYTF; CDR3nt: TGTGCCACCGAGGGGCAGAGTAACTATGGCTACACCTTC; j_gene: TRBJ1-2; v_gene: TRBV24-1; d_gene: NA; abundance: NA
CDR3aa: CSARLRNEQFF; CDR3nt: TGCAGTGCTAGGCTTCGAAATGAGCAGTTCTTC; j_gene: TRBJ2-1; v_gene: TRBV20-1; d_gene: NA; abundance: NA
CDR3aa: CASSQGTSNQPQHF; CDR3nt: TGTGCCAGCAGCCAAGGGACAAGCAATCAGCCCCAGCATTTT; j_gene: TRBJ1-5; v_gene: TRBV27; d_gene: NA; abundance: NA
CDR3aa: CAGGLAGAYTGELFF; CDR3nt: TGTGCCGGTGGACTAGCGGGGGCCTACACCGGGGAGCTGTTTTTT; j_gene: TRBJ2-2; v_gene: TRBV2; d_gene: TRBD2; abundance: NA
CDR3aa: CASQLRDRDFNQPQHF; CDR3nt: TGTGCCAGTCAGCTAAGGGACAGAGACTTCAATCAGCCCCAGCATTTT; j_gene: TRBJ1-5; v_gene: TRBV19; d_gene: TRBD1; abundance: NA
CDR3aa: CASNENQPQHF; CDR3nt: TGTGCCAGCAACGAGAATCAGCCCCAGCATTTT; j_gene: TRBJ1-5; v_gene: TRBV2; d_gene: NA; abundance: few
CDR3aa: CASSQGLEAGQETQYF; CDR3nt: TGTGCCAGCAGCCAAGGTTTAGAGGCGGGCCAAGAGACCCAGTACTTC; j_gene: TRBJ2-5; v_gene: TRBV3-1/TRBV3-2; d_gene: NA; abundance: NA
CDR3aa: CASSLGTSGGYGNEQYF; CDR3nt: TGTGCCAGCAGCTTAGGGACTAGCGGGGGGTATGGGAACGAGCAGTACTTC; j_gene: TRBJ2-7; v_gene: TRBV7-3; d_gene: TRBD2; abundance: NA
CDR3aa: CASSLLGGGDYEQYF; CDR3nt: TGTGCCAGCAGCTTGTTGGGAGGGGGGGACTACGAGCAGTACTTC; j_gene: TRBJ2-7; v_gene: TRBV5-4; d_gene: NA; abundance: NA
CDR3aa: CASSPGTEPYEQYF; CDR3nt: TGTGCCAGCAGTCCCGGGACAGAACCCTACGAGCAGTACTTC; j_gene: TRBJ2-7; v_gene: TRBV6-2/TRBV6-3; d_gene: TRBD1; abundance: NA
CDR3aa: CAISESGLRGETQYF; CDR3nt: TGTGCCATCAGTGAGTCTGGCCTAAGGGGAGAGACCCAGTACTTC; j_gene: TRBJ2-5; v_gene: TRBV10-3; d_gene: NA; abundance: NA
CDR3aa: CASSPFSQGNSPLHF; CDR3nt: TGTGCCAGCAGTCCCTTTTCACAGGGAAATTCACCCCTCCACTTT; j_gene: TRBJ1-6; v_gene: TRBV2; d_gene: NA; abundance: once
CDR3aa: CASSSRDRGRETQYF; CDR3nt: TGTGCCAGCAGTTCCCGGGACAGGGGGCGGGAGACCCAGTACTTC; j_gene: TRBJ2-5; v_gene: TRBV27; d_gene: TRBD1; abundance: NA
CDR3aa: CASSFLRRGNTDTQYF; CDR3nt: TGTGCCAGCAGCTTTCTGAGGCGGGGGAACACAGATACGCAGTATTTT; j_gene: TRBJ2-3; v_gene: TRBV7-9; d_gene: TRBD2; abundance: once